This T cell receptor (beta chain) was identified during a study of CD4 T cells in relation to SARS-CoV-2 and coronaviruses. As for the study in general: Median patient age was about 41 years, spanning 21 to 72 years. Study findings and constraints: In around 67% of donors, memory CD4+ clonotypes crossrecognized SARS-CoV-2 and at least one common cold coronavirus spike.

Cryopreserved PBMCs were CD4-enriched, then split into naive and memory cells. Sequencing was performed with immunoSEQ multiplex PCR; in TCRdb, only in-frame clones are kept and a portion is missing. The table has about 56,000 clones, about 91% seen once. This clone was counted a few times. Its matching antigen is unknown. Germline V gene lookup returns CDR1 SGHDN and CDR2 FVKESK. This CDR3 is 15 amino acids long. V was clipped by 4 bases and J by 7 bases, with 19 bases between them. The sequencing sample was made of naive CD4+ T cells from PBMCs. Subset specified: naive CD4+ T cells isolated by negative enrichment. This chain connects TRBV14 to TRBJ2-5; tentative D call: TRBD2 (7 bases). The TCR comes from an adult with COVID-19. The CDR3 here is CASSRQGRGARTQYF. The CDR3 DNA reads as TGTGCCAGCAGCCGCCAGGGGAGGGGAGCGAGGACCCAGTACTTC.